Each of the 28 T cell receptor beta chains below was sequenced from the same sample in a study of cytomegalovirus exposure and HLA in healthy donors. With 60 Vbeta and 13 Jbeta primers, the PCR was carried out. TCRdb's copy holds only in-frame clones and misses some; the assay was immunoSEQ multiplex PCR. The sample lists about 80,000 clones, under 65% occurring once. Sequencing was carried out using PBMCs. The receptors shown here come from a male donor in good health and CMV-seropositive.

This rearrangement joins TRBV2 to TRBJ1-1, with D hard to call. The germline V and J ends were trimmed by 6 bases and 7 bases, with 12 bases remaining between them. Germline assignment: CDR1 SNHLY and CDR2 FYNNEI. The CDR3 is 12 residues long. In DNA, the CDR3 is TGTGCCAGCAGGAGAGAGAAAGATGAAGCTTTCTTT. Translation: CASRREKDEAFF.

V is TRBV5-6 and J is TRBJ2-1; 9 bases align to TRBD2. The CDR3 has 16 amino acids. The germline CDR1 and CDR2 sequences are SGHDT and YYEEEE. The J segment lost 6 bases and the V segment lost 3 bases, leaving 10 bases of the junction unmatched. CDR3 sequence (DNA): TGTGCCAGCAGCTCCGATAGACTAGCGGCTTCCAATGAGCAGTTCTTC. As protein: CASSSDRLAASNEQFF.

This clone was seen a few times. The V gene is TRBV5-1, the J gene TRBJ1-1; the match to TRBD1 covers 10 bases. Losses at the gene ends were 3 bases for V and 1 base for J; bases not matched to a gene: 6. This CDR3 comprises 16 residues. CDR1 is SGHRS, CDR2 YFSETQ, per germline. CDR3 loop: CASSWRDRGGNTEAFF. As DNA, the CDR3 is TGCGCCAGCAGCTGGAGGGACAGGGGCGGGAACACTGAAGCTTTCTTT.

The rearrangement joins TRBV25-1 to TRBJ1-5; tentatively, D is TRBD1 (5 bases). The V gene lost 1 base and the J gene lost 4 bases, with 8 bases spanning the gap. This CDR3 is built from 14 residues. Germline CDR1 and CDR2: MGHDK and SYGVNS. In DNA, the CDR3 is TGTGCCAGCAGTGAATGGGGGGGGAATCAGCCCCAGCATTTT. It specifies CASSEWGGNQPQHF.

Here the CDR3 reads CSVKGLAGTEYSYEQYF. The CDR3 DNA reads TGCAGCGTCAAGGGACTAGCGGGGACAGAATACTCCTACGAGCAGTACTTC. The V gene is TRBV29-1, the J gene TRBJ2-7; 13 nucleotides align to TRBD2. Trimming removed 6 bases from V and 0 bases from J; junction bases left unmatched: 11. Germline CDR1 is SQVTM and CDR2 is ANQGSEA. There are 17 residues in the CDR3.

The chain links TRBV27 to TRBJ1-5, with unresolved D. Trimming cost V 4 bases and J 5 bases, with 12 bases left between them. CDR3 length: 14 residues. Germline CDR1 MNHEY, CDR2 SMNVEV (reference sequence). CDR3 sequence reads: CASSSIARDQPQHF. CDR3 in DNA: TGTGCCAGCAGTTCGATCGCGCGAGATCAGCCCCAGCATTTT.

The chain is built from TRBV4-2 and TRBJ2-1; 11 bases map to TRBD1. CDR1 and CDR2 (germline): LGHNA, YNFKEQ. The CDR3 is 16 amino acids. After removal of 0 bases from V and 5 bases from J, the junction contained 3 bases not matched to a gene. The CDR3 protein is CASSQEGQGGHNEQFF. DNA for the CDR3: TGTGCCAGCAGCCAAGAGGGACAGGGGGGCCACAATGAGCAGTTCTTC.

The genes are TRBV27 and TRBJ1-2, with 7 bases lining up with TRBD1. CDR1 and CDR2 from the germline V gene are MNHEY and SMNVEV (reference sequence). The CDR3 loop spans 14 amino acids. V was clipped by 4 bases and J by 11 bases; unmatched bases: 13. Here the CDR3 DNA reads TGTGCCAGCAGTTGGACGACAGGGATTCGCCCTTACACCTTC. This sequence encodes CASSWTTGIRPYTF.

The chain is built from TRBV18 and TRBJ2-7; D possibly corresponds to TRBD1 (5 bases). The length of the CDR3 is 13 residues. Germline loops: CDR1 KGHSH, CDR2 LQKENI. V lost 4 bases and J 4 bases, leaving 11 bases between the germline ends. For the CDR3, the DNA is TGTGCCAGCTCACAACAGGACGGTTACGAGCAGTACTTC. As protein: CASSQQDGYEQYF.

The chain combines TRBV4-3 with TRBJ2-3; 9 positions agree with TRBD2. From germline, CDR1 is LGHNA and CDR2 YSLEER. This CDR3 spans 17 amino acids. Trimming cost V 0 bases and J 2 bases; bases outside gene matches: 6. CDR3 nucleotides: TGCGCCAGCAGCCAAGATCTGACTAGCGGTTACACAGATACGCAGTATTTT. Its translation: CASSQDLTSGYTDTQYF.

This chain joins TRBV18 and TRBJ2-1; maybe TRBD1 (7 bases). Per the germline V gene, CDR1 is KGHSH and CDR2 is LQKENI. The V gene lost 3 bases and the J gene lost 6 bases, with 15 bases spanning the gap. This CDR3 is 15 amino acids long. The CDR3 sequence is CASSPGSTGANEQFF. CDR3 DNA sequence: TGTGCCAGCTCACCCGGGAGTACAGGGGCCAATGAGCAGTTCTTC.

In this sample, this clone turned up a few times. V and J are TRBV10-3 and TRBJ1-4, with 8 bases aligning to TRBD1. CDR1 is ENHRY and CDR2 is SYGVKD in the germline V gene. This CDR3 spans 14 amino acids. Trimming took 5 bases from V and 8 from J; bases not matched to a gene: 7. In DNA, the CDR3 is TGTGCCATCAGTAGCGACAGGGGACTGGAAAAACTGTTTTTT. This translates into CAISSDRGLEKLFF.

The V gene is TRBV4-3, the J gene TRBJ2-1; TRBD2 matches 11 bases. Trimming removed 3 bases from V and 0 bases from J; junction bases left unmatched: 13. The V gene's germline CDR1 is LGHNA and CDR2 YSLEER. The CDR3 consists of 20 residues. CDR3 sequence (DNA): TGCGCCAGCAGCCATACCCAAGCTAGCGGGAGGCCCAACTCCTACAATGAGCAGTTCTTC. The encoded protein is CASSHTQASGRPNSYNEQFF.

The rearrangement joins TRBV15 to TRBJ1-4, with TRBD1 identical over 9 bases. Trimming cost V 3 bases and J 8 bases; bases outside gene matches: 7. Germline lookup yields CDR1 LNHNV and CDR2 YYDKDF (reference sequence). The CDR3 extends over 15 amino acids. CDR3: CATSRTTGGGEKLFF. The DNA for the CDR3 is TGTGCCACCAGCAGGACGACAGGGGGTGGGGAAAAACTGTTTTTT.

This chain uses TRBV7-9 with TRBJ1-1; maybe TRBD1 (5 bases). The CDR3 spans 16 residues. CDR1 and CDR2 from the germline V gene are SEHNR and FQNEAQ (reference sequence). Trimming cost V 3 bases and J 1 base, with 15 bases left between them. The CDR3, as DNA: TGTGCCAGCAGCTTGGCAGGGTGGGAAGCGAACACTGAAGCTTTCTTT. Translating gives CASSLAGWEANTEAFF.

The chain combines TRBV28 with TRBJ1-4; 7 bases line up with TRBD1. V shed 3 bases and J 5 bases; nucleotides not matched to a gene: 9. The V gene's germline CDR1 is MDHEN and CDR2 SYDVKM. The CDR3 has 16 amino acids. The CDR3 region has the DNA TGTGCCAGCAGTTTCGGTTTAGGAGGGGGCAATGAAAAACTGTTTTTT. It yields the protein CASSFGLGGGNEKLFF.

V usage is TRBV19 and J usage is TRBJ2-1, with no clear D. V was trimmed by 4 bases and J by 8 bases, leaving 6 bases between them. The CDR3 length is 11 residues. CDR1 and CDR2 (germline): LNHDA, SQIVND (reference sequence). CDR3 in DNA: TGTGCCAGTAGTAGCGGAGATGAGCAGTTCTTC. Its protein product is CASSSGDEQFF.

This chain joins TRBV6-1 and TRBJ2-2; TRBD1 agrees at 8 bases. The V gene end was trimmed by 3 bases and the J gene end by 3 bases; junction bases not matched to a gene: 3. CDR3 size: 15 residues. Germline CDR1 MNHNS, CDR2 SASEGT. CDR3 bases: TGTGCCAGCAGTGACAGGACAGGGTACACCGGGGAGCTGTTTTTT. Amino acids: CASSDRTGYTGELFF.

V gene TRBV27 combines with J gene TRBJ2-1; 7 bases are a match to TRBD1. Germline V gene lookup returns CDR1 MNHEY and CDR2 SMNVEV (reference sequence). There are 16 residues in the CDR3. Trimming removed 0 bases from V and 3 bases from J; junction bases left unmatched: 5. The CDR3 loop reads CASSLSGTEHYNEQFF. DNA of the CDR3: TGTGCCAGCAGTTTATCGGGGACAGAACACTACAATGAGCAGTTCTTC.

This clone was found a few times. The chain employs TRBV2 and TRBJ2-7; a possible D gene is TRBD1 (6 bases). The CDR3 sequence is 12 residues long. CDR1 is SNHLY and CDR2 is FYNNEI in the germline V gene. The ends were cut back, 5 bases at V and 4 bases at J, with 9 bases in the middle. The CDR3 reads CASSQGPYEQYF. In nucleotides, the CDR3 is TGTGCCAGCAGTCAGGGGCCGTACGAGCAGTACTTC.

The J gene is TRBJ1-2, the V gene TRBV7-9, with TRBD1 matching 8 bases. V lost 0 bases and J lost 8; bases outside the gene matches: 2. Germline V lookup: CDR1 SEHNR, CDR2 FQNEAQ (reference sequence). The CDR3 has 13 residues. In DNA form, the CDR3 reads TGTGCCAGCAGCTTAGCAAACAGGGGGGGCTACACCTTC. Residues: CASSLANRGGYTF.

This rearrangement joins TRBV7-9 to TRBJ2-3; no firm D call. The germline CDR1 and CDR2 sequences are SEHNR and FQNEAQ (reference sequence). The ends were cut back, 5 bases at V and 2 bases at J, with 11 bases in the middle. The CDR3 spans 14 residues. CDR3 amino acids: CASSPAGPTDTQYF. CDR3 DNA: TGTGCCAGCAGCCCCGCTGGGCCCACAGATACGCAGTATTTT.

This chain joins TRBV11-1 and TRBJ1-1; no reliable D call. V lost 0 bases and J lost 1, with 9 bases in between. Germline V CDR1 and CDR2: SGHAT, FQDESV (reference sequence). The CDR3 length is 15 residues. CDR3 amino acids: CASSLASTPNTEAFF. CDR3 DNA: TGTGCCAGCAGCTTAGCTAGTACCCCGAACACTGAAGCTTTCTTT.

The J gene is TRBJ2-3, the V gene TRBV5-8; weak D call: TRBD2 (5 bases). The ends were cut back, 5 bases at V and 2 bases at J, with 12 bases in the middle. CDR3 length equals 14 residues. CDR1 and CDR2 from the germline V gene are SGHTS and YDEGEE. CDR3 loop: CASSPGLDTDTQYF. The CDR3 nucleotides are TGTGCCAGCAGTCCTGGACTGGACACAGATACGCAGTATTTT.

The chain couples TRBV5-1 to TRBJ1-4; TRBD1 matches at 11 bases. Germline values: CDR1 SGHRS, CDR2 YFSETQ. CDR3 length: 14 residues. Germline trimming cut 1 base from V and 8 bases from J; bases unmatched to any gene: 1. In DNA form, the CDR3 reads TGCGCCAGCAGCTTGCGGGACAGGGGGGAAAAACTGTTTTTT. Translation gives CASSLRDRGEKLFF. The complete variable domain, with remaining parts taken from reference TRBV5-1 and TRBJ1-4, reads KAGVTQTPRYLIKTRGQQVTLSCSPISGHRSVSWYQQTPGQGLQFLFEYFSETQRNKGNFPGRFSGRQFSNSRSEMNVSTLELGDSALYLCASSLRDRGEKLFFGSGTQLSVL.

The chain uses TRBV28 and TRBJ2-7, with TRBD2 identical over 11 bases. This CDR3 comprises 15 residues. The J segment lost 4 bases and the V segment lost 5 bases, leaving 7 bases of the junction unmatched. Per the germline V gene, CDR1 is MDHEN and CDR2 is SYDVKM. The CDR3 reads CASSPSGTSGYEQYF. The CDR3 DNA reads TGTGCCAGCAGTCCATCCGGGACTAGCGGTTACGAGCAGTACTTC.

The chain recombines TRBV2 with TRBJ2-7, with TRBD2 as a possible D gene (6 bases). Trimming removed 3 bases at V and 3 bases at J, with 15 bases between. Germline V gene lookup returns CDR1 SNHLY and CDR2 FYNNEI. CDR3 length: 15 residues. The CDR3: CASSDDPPGVYEQYF. DNA for the CDR3: TGTGCCAGCAGTGATGATCCTCCGGGGGTCTACGAGCAGTACTTC.

The table lists this clone with a few counts. The chain employs TRBV11-1 and TRBJ1-1; 7 nucleotides agree with TRBD1. This CDR3 is built from 13 residues. Germline loops: CDR1 SGHAT, CDR2 FQDESV (reference sequence). Germline trimming cut 6 bases from V and 5 bases from J; bases unmatched to any gene: 6. The CDR3 sequence is CASSLGTETEAFF. CDR3 nucleotides: TGTGCCAGCAGTCTCGGGACAGAGACTGAAGCTTTCTTT.